This T cell receptor beta chain stems from a study of cytomegalovirus exposure and HLA in healthy donors. Profiled with immunoSEQ multiplex PCR; TCRdb holds only in-frame clones, not every one. The sample includes around 170,000 clones, around nine tenths of them seen just once. Regarding this clone: Antigen unknown.

CDR1 is LGHNA and CDR2 is YNFKEQ in the germline V gene. This CDR3 contains 16 residues. V gave up 2 bases and J gave up 6 bases; unmatched junction bases: 4. Points from the study as a whole: Researchers catalogued about 160 TCR beta chains as cytomegalovirus-associated.

The study drew the donors from its approximately 110-subject validation cohort, separate from the roughly 700-subject first cohort. Material for sequencing was PBMCs. The origin of this receptor is a man younger than 35 in good health and CMV-seronegative. The chain carries TRBV4-2 and TRBJ2-3, with 14 nucleotides matching TRBD2. Here the CDR3 reads CASSQPTSGGADTQYF. As DNA, the CDR3 is TGTGCCAGCAGCCAACCGACTAGCGGGGGGGCGGATACGCAGTATTTT.